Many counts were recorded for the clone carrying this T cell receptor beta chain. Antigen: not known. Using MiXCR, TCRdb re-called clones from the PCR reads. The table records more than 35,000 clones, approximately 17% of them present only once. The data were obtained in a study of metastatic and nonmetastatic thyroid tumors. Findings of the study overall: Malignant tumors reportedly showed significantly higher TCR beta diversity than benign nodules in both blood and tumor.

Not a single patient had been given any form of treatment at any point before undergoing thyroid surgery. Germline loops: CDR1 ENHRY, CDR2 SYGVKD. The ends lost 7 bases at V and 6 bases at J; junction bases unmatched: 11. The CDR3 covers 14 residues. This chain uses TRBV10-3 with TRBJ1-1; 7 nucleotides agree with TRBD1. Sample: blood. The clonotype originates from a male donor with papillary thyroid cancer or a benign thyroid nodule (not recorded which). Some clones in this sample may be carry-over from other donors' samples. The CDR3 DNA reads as TGTGCCATCAATCAAGACAGGGCCAGTGCTGAAGCTTTCTTT. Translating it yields CAINQDRASAEAFF.